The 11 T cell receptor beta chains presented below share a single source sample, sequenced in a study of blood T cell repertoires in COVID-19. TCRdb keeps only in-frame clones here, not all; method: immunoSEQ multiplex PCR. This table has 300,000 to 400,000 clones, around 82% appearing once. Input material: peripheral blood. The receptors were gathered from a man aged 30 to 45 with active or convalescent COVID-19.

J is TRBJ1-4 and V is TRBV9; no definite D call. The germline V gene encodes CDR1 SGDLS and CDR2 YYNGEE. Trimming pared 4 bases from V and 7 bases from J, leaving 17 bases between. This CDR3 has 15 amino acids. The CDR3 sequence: CASSFSTSSGEKLFF. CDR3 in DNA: TGTGCCAGCAGCTTTTCGACCTCGTCGGGTGAAAAACTGTTTTTT.

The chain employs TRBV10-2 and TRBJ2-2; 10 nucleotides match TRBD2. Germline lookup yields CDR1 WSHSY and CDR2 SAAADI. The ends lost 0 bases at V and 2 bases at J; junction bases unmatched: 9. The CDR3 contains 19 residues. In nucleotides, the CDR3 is TGCGCCAGCAGTGAGTCGATAAGTCTAGCGGGGGATAACACCGGGGAGCTGTTTTTT. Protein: CASSESISLAGDNTGELFF.

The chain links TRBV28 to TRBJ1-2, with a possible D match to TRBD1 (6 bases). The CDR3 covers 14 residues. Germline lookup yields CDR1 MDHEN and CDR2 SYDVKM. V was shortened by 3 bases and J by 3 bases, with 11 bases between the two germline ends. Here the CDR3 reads CASSFQGTDYGYTF. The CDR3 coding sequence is TGTGCCAGCAGTTTTCAGGGGACCGACTATGGCTACACCTTC.

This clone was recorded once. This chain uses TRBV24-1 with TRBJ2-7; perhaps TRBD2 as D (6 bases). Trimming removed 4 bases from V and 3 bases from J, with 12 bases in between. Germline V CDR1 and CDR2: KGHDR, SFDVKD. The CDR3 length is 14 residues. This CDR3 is CATSEAGTYYEQYF. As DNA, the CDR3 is TGTGCCACCAGTGAGGCCGGGACTTACTACGAGCAGTACTTC.

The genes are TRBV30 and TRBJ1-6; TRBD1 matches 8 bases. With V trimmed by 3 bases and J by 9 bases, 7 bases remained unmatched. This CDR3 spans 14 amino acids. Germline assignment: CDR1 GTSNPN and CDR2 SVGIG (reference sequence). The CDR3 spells CAWSLTGGSSPLHF. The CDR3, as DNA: TGTGCCTGGAGCCTAACAGGGGGAAGTTCACCCCTCCACTTT. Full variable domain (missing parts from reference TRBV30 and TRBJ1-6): SQTIHQWPATLVQPVGSPLSLECTVEGTSNPNLYWYRQAAGRGLQLLFYSVGIGQISSEVPQNLSASRPQDRQFILSSKKLLLSDSGFYLCAWSLTGGSSPLHFGNGTRLTVT.

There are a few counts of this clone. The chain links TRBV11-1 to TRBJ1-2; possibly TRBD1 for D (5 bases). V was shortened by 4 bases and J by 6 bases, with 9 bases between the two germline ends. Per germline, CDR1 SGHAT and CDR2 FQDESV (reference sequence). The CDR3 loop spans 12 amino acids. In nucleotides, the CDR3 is TGTGCCAGCAGCTCCCGGACACATGGCTACACCTTC. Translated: CASSSRTHGYTF.

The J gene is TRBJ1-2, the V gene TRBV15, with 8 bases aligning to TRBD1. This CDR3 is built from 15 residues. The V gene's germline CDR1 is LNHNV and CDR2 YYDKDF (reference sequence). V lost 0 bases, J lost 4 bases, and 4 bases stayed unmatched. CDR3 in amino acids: CATSRDGGQGYGYTF. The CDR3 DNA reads TGTGCCACCAGCAGAGATGGAGGACAGGGCTATGGCTACACCTTC. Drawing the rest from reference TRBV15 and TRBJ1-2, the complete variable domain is DAMVIQNPRYQVTQFGKPVTLSCSQTLNHNVMYWYQQKSSQAPKLLFHYYDKDFNNEADTPDNFQSRRPNTSFCFLDIRSPGLGDTAMYLCATSRDGGQGYGYTFGSGTRLTVV.

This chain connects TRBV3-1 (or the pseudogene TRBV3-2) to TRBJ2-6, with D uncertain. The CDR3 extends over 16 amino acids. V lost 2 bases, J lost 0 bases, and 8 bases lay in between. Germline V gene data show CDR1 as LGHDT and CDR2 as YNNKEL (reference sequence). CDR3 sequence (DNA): TGTGCCAGCAGCCAATCTGTTAGCTCTGGGGCCAACGTCCTGACTTTC. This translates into CASSQSVSSGANVLTF.

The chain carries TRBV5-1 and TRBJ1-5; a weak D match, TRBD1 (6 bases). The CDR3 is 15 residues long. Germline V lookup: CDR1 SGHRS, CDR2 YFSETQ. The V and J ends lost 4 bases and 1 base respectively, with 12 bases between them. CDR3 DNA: TGCGCCAGCAGCCTTACAGGGATGAGCAATCAGCCCCAGCATTTT. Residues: CASSLTGMSNQPQHF.

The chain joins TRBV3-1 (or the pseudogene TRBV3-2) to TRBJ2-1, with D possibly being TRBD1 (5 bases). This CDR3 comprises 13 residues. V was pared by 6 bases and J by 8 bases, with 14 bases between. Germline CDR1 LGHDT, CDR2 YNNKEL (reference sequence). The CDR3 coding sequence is TGTGCCAGCAGTCTTATAGGGGTGTATGAGCAGTTCTTC. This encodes CASSLIGVYEQFF.

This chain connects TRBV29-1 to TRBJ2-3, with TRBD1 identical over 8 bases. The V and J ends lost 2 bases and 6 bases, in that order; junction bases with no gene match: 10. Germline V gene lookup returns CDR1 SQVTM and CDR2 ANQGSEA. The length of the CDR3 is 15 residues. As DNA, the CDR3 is TGCAGCGTTGAATGGGGCAGGGGGCAGGCGGATACGCAGTATTTT. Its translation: CSVEWGRGQADTQYF.